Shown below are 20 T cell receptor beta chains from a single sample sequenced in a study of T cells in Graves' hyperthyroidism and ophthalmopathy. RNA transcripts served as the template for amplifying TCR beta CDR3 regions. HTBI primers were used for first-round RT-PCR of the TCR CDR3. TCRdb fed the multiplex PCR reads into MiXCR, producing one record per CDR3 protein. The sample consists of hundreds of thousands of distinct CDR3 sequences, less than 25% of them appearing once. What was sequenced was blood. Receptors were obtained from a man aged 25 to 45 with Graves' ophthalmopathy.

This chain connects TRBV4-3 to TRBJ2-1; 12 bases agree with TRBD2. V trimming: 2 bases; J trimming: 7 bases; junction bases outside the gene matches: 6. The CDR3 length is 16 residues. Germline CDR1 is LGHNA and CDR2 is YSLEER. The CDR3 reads CASSQPLAGGRNEQFF. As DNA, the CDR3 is TGCGCCAGCAGCCAACCCCTAGCGGGAGGGAGGAATGAGCAGTTCTTC.

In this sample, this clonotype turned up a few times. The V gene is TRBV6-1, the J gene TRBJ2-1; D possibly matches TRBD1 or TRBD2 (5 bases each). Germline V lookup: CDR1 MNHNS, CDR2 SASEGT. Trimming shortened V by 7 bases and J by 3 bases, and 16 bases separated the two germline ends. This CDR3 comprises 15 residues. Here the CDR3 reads CASTPKTADYNEQFF. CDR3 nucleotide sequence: TGTGCCAGCACCCCCAAGACAGCGGACTACAATGAGCAGTTCTTC.

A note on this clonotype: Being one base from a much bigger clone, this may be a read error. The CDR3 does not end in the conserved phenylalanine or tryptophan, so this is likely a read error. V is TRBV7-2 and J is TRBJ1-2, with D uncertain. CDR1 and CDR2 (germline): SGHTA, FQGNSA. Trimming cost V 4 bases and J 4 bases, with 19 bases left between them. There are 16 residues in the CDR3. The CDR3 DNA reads TGTGCCAGCAGCTCCCGGGCCAGTCCGAATTTCTATGGCTACACCCTC. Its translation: CASSSRASPNFYGYTL.

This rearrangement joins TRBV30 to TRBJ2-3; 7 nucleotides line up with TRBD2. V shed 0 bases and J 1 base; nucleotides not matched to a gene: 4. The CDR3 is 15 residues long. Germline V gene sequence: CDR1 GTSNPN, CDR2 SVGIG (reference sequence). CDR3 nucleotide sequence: TGTGCCTGGAGTGTACGAGCGGGACGCACAGATACGCAGTATTTT. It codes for CAWSVRAGRTDTQYF. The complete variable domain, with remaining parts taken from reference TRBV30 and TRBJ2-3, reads SQTIHQWPATLVQPVGSPLSLECTVEGTSNPNLYWYRQAAGRGLQLLFYSVGIGQISSEVPQNLSASRPQDRQFILSSKKLLLSDSGFYLCAWSVRAGRTDTQYFGPGTRLTVL.

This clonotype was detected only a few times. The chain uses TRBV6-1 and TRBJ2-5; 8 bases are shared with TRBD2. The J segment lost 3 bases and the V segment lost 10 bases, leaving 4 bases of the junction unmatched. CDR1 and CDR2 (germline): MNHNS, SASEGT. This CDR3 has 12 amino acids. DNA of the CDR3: TGTGCCACCCGGGGGGGGAAAGAGACCCAGTACTTC. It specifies CATRGGKETQYF.

The DNA of the CDR3 is TGCAGTGCTAGAGGATCAGGGAGTGGCTACACCTTC. This encodes CSARGSGSGYTF. The chain is built from TRBV20-1 and TRBJ1-2, with D possibly being TRBD1 (5 bases). The CDR3 has 12 residues. From germline, CDR1 is DFQATT and CDR2 SNEGSKA (reference sequence). The V and J ends lost 1 base and 7 bases respectively, with 10 bases between them.

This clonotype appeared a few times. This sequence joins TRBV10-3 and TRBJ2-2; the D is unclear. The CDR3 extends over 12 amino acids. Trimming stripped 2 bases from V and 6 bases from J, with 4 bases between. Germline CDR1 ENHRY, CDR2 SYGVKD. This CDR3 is CAISEVAGELFF. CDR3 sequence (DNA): TGTGCCATCAGTGAGGTGGCCGGGGAGCTGTTTTTT.

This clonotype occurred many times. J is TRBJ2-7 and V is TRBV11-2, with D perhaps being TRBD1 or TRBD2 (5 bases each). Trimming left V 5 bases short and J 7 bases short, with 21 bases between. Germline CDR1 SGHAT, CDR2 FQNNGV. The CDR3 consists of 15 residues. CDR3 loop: CASSPSGTLPGEQYF. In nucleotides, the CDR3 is TGTGCCAGCAGCCCCTCCGGGACGCTCCCAGGGGAGCAGTACTTC.

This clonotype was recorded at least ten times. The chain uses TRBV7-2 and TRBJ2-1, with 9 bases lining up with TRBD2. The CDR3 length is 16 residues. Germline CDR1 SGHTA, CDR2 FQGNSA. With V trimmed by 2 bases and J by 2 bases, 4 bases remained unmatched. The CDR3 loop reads CASSLLAGPTYNEQFF. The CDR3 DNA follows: TGTGCCAGCAGCTTACTAGCGGGACCCACCTACAATGAGCAGTTCTTC.

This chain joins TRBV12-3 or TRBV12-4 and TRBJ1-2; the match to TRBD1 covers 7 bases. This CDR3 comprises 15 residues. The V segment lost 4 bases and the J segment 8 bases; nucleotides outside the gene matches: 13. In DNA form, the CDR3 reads TGTGCCAGCAGTTGGCACCTCCAGGGGGGCAAAGGCTACACCTTC. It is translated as CASSWHLQGGKGYTF.

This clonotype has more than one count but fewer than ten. The CDR3 nucleotides are TGCAGCGTTTTAAGACAGGGAAAGAACACTGAAGCTTTCTTT. Amino acids: CSVLRQGKNTEAFF. J is TRBJ1-1 and V is TRBV29-1, with 7 nucleotides matching TRBD1. The trim removed 5 bases at V and 1 base at J, leaving 7 bases unmatched. CDR1 is SQVTM and CDR2 is ANQGSEA in the germline V gene. The CDR3 is made up of 14 amino acids. Full variable domain (missing parts from reference TRBV29-1 and TRBJ1-1): SAVISQKPSRDICQRGTSLTIQCQVDSQVTMMFWYRQQPGQSLTLIATANQGSEATYESGFVIDKFPISRPNLTFSTLTVSNMSPEDSSIYLCSVLRQGKNTEAFFGQGTRLTVV.

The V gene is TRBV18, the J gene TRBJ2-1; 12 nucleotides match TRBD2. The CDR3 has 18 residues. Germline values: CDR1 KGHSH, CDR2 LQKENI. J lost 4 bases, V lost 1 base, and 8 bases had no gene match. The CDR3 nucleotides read TGTGCCAGCTCACCACGCTTGACTAGCGGGAGCGAATACAATGAGCAGTTCTTC. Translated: CASSPRLTSGSEYNEQFF.

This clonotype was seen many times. In nucleotides, the CDR3 is TGTGCCAGCAGGGACCTGGATTGGCGGCAAGAGACCCAGTACTTC. Translated, it gives CASRDLDWRQETQYF. The chain recombines TRBV11-2 with TRBJ2-5, with D uncertain. Per the germline V gene, CDR1 is SGHAT and CDR2 is FQNNGV. There are 15 residues in the CDR3. The ends were cut back, 6 bases at V and 2 bases at J, with 16 bases in the middle.

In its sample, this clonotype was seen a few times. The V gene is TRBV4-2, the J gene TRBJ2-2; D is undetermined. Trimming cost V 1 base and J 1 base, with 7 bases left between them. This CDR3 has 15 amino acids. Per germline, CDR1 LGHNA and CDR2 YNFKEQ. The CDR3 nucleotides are TGTGCCAGCAGCCAAGTAGCAGGGAACACCGGGGAGCTGTTTTTT. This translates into CASSQVAGNTGELFF.

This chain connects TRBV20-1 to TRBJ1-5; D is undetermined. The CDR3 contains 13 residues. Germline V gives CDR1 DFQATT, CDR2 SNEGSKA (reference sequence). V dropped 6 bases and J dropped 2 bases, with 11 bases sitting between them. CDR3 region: CSATPGGNQPQHF. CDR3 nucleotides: TGCAGTGCAACGCCCGGGGGCAATCAGCCCCAGCATTTT.

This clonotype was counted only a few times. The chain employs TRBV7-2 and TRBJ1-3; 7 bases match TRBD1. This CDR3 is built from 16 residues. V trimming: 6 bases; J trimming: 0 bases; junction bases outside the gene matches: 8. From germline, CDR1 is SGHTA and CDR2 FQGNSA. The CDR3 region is CASSSAGTASGNTIYF. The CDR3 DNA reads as TGTGCCAGCAGTTCCGCCGGGACAGCCTCTGGAAACACCATATATTTT.

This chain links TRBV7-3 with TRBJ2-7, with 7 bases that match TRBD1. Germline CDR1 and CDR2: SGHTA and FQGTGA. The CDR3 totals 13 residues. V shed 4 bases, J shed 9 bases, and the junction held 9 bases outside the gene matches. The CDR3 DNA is TGTGCCAGCAGCTCATCACAGGGACAGAGGCAGTACTTC. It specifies CASSSSQGQRQYF. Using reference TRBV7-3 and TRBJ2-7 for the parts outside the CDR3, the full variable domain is GAGVSQTPSNKVTEKGKYVELRCDPISGHTALYWYRQSLGQGPEFLIYFQGTGAADDSGLPNDRFFAVRPEGSVSTLKIQRTERGDSAVYLCASSSSQGQRQYFGPGTRLTVT.

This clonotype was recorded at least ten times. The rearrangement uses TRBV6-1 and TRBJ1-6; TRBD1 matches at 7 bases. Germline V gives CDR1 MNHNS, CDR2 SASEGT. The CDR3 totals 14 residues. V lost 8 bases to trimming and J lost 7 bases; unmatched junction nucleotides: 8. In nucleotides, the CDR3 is TGTGCCAGCGGCCCCGGGACAGAAAATTCACCCCTCCACTTT. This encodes CASGPGTENSPLHF.

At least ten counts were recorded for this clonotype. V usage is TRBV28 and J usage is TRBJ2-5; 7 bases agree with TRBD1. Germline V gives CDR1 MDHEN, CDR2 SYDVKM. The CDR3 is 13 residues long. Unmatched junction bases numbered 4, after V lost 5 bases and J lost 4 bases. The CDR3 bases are TGTGCCAGCAGTCGCAGGGGGACAGAGACCCAGTACTTC. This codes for CASSRRGTETQYF.

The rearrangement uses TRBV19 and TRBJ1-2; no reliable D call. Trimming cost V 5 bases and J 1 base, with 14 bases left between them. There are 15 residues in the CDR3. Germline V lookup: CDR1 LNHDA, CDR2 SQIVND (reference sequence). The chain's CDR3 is CASSPKGPDNYGYTF. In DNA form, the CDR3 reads TGTGCCAGTAGTCCTAAGGGCCCAGATAACTATGGCTACACCTTC.